The T cell receptor beta chain described here comes from a study of shared clonotypes between healthy human individuals. Germline V lookup: CDR1 MDHEN, CDR2 SYDVKM. The CDR3 covers 13 residues. V was shortened by 6 bases and J by 5 bases, with 13 bases between the two germline ends. Each PCR replicate from the sorted subsets contained 200 to 250 ng DNA, which is about 30,000 T cell genomes. Sequencing was performed with immunoSEQ multiplex PCR; in TCRdb, only in-frame clones are kept and a portion is missing. This sample carries 950,000 to 1,100,000 clones, around 76% of them seen once, and the ten largest clones take roughly 1.4%. Notes on the study in general: Generation probabilities of non-shared clonotypes were lower (relative to those shared by all four donors). Between several donors, naive CD4 clonotypes were shared at a level of approximately 5%. Represented diversity, genetic and exposure-history alike, was limited by few donors.

Remarks on this clone: Its antigen is as yet unknown.

The genes are TRBV28 and TRBJ1-1; possible D gene TRBD1, 5 bases. The sequence derives from a man aged 18-30 years in good health. The sequenced material came from memory CD4+ T cells sorted from blood. Subset given: CD45RA-negative fraction. CDR3 protein: CASSSGGETEAFF. The CDR3 region has the DNA TGTGCCAGCAGCTCCGGAGGGGAGACTGAAGCTTTCTTT.